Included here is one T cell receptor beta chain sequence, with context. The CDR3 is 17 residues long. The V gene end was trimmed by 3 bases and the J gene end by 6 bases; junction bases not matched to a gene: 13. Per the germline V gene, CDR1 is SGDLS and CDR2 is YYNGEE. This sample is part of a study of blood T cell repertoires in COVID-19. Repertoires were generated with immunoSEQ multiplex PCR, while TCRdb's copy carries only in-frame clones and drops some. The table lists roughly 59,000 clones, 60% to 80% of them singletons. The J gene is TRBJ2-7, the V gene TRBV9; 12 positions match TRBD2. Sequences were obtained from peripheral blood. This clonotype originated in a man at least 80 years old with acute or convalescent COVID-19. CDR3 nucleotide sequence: TGTGCCAGCAGCGCGACTAGCGGGAGCCCCCGAATCGGCGAGCAGTACTTC. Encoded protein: CASSATSGSPRIGEQYF.